The rows below give T cell receptor beta chains drawn from one sample of a study of blood T cells in healthy people across ages. One entry per CDR3 protein, called by TCRdb with MiXCR from the 5' RACE reads. The data hold about 970,000 distinct CDR3 sequences, with about 51% observed a single time. Sequenced sample: blood. The receptors stem from an older woman in good health. CDR3s include the opening cysteine and the closing phenylalanine or tryptophan. The order of the fields is J gene, clone size, V gene, D gene, CDR3 protein, CDR3 DNA. D genes are given only for firm matches. Expanded clones are given a class, and other clones once, few, many or no size at all.

>TRBJ2-3|.|TRBV12-3/TRBV12-4|TRBD1
CASSPRTGASDTQYF
TGTGCCAGCAGTCCCAGGACAGGGGCCTCAGATACGCAGTATTTT
>TRBJ1-5|.|TRBV20-1|.
CSASAAEPQHF
TGCAGTGCTAGCGCGGCAGAGCCCCAGCATTTT
>TRBJ2-3|.|TRBV5-1|.
CASSSAGSIDTQYF
TGCGCCAGCAGCTCAGCGGGCTCCATTGATACGCAGTATTTT
>TRBJ1-4|few|TRBV12-3/TRBV12-4|.
CASRSSWAGNEKLFF
TGTGCCAGCAGATCCTCCTGGGCAGGGAATGAAAAACTGTTTTTT
>TRBJ2-1|.|TRBV28|.
CASSLWSVREQFF
TGTGCCAGCAGTTTATGGAGCGTTCGTGAGCAGTTCTTC
>TRBJ2-1|few|TRBV29-1|.
CSVAWGRWNEQFF
TGCAGCGTTGCTTGGGGAAGATGGAATGAGCAGTTCTTC
>TRBJ2-3|.|TRBV5-1|TRBD2
CASSLSLAGERRDTQYF
TGCGCCAGCAGCTTGAGTCTAGCGGGAGAGCGTCGAGATACGCAGTATTTT
>TRBJ2-7|.|TRBV4-2|TRBD1
CASSQGQGQSHEQYF
TGTGCCAGCAGCCAAGGCCAGGGACAGTCCCACGAGCAGTACTTC
>TRBJ1-1|many|TRBV4-1|.
CASSQPSTPVNTEAFF
TGCGCCAGCAGCCAACCCTCGACACCGGTGAACACTGAAGCTTTCTTT
>TRBJ2-3|.|TRBV2|TRBD2
CASGGLAGNTDTQYF
TGTGCCAGCGGTGGGCTAGCGGGAAACACAGATACGCAGTATTTT
>TRBJ1-6|.|TRBV4-2|.
CASSQGGFGSPLHF
TGTGCCAGCAGCCAAGGAGGGTTTGGGTCACCCCTCCACTTT
>TRBJ2-5|.|TRBV7-8|.
CASSFLGRGGETQYF
TGTGCCAGCAGCTTCTTGGGGCGGGGTGGGGAGACCCAGTACTTC
>TRBJ1-6|few|TRBV2|TRBD1
CAIQTGTEVSPLHF
TGTGCCATCCAGACCGGGACAGAGGTTTCCCCCCTCCACTTT
>TRBJ2-5|.|TRBV20-1|.
CSARGGTTREQYF
TGCAGTGCTAGAGGCGGGACGACGAGGGAGCAGTACTTC
>TRBJ2-1|once|TRBV20-1|.
CSANHGIGASEQFF
TGCAGTGCTAACCACGGTATTGGAGCTAGTGAGCAGTTCTTC
>TRBJ2-1|.|TRBV3-1|TRBD1
CASSRDRPGEQFF
TGTGCCAGCAGCCGGGACAGACCAGGGGAGCAGTTCTTC
>TRBJ2-7|.|TRBV28|TRBD2
CASSLVLEAGRQKKYF
TGTGCCAGCAGTTTGGTTCTCGAAGCGGGGAGACAGAAAAAGTACTTC
>TRBJ1-4|.|TRBV6-1|.
CASSDQGEKLFF
TGTGCCAGCAGTGATCAGGGGGAAAAACTGTTTTTT
>TRBJ2-7|.|TRBV7-3|TRBD1
CVSSGGTGRSYEQYF
TGTGTCAGCAGCGGCGGGACAGGGAGGTCCTACGAGCAGTACTTC
>TRBJ2-4|many|TRBV20-1|TRBD1
CSAGGDRGAKNIQYF
TGCAGTGCTGGCGGGGACAGGGGAGCCAAAAACATTCAGTACTTC
>TRBJ1-5|once|TRBV2|.
CASSEEYSSNQPQHF
TGTGCCAGCAGTGAAGAGTACAGTAGCAATCAGCCCCAGCATTTT
>TRBJ2-7|few|TRBV27|TRBD2
CASRPGGSAIEQYF
TGTGCCAGCAGGCCAGGCGGGAGTGCTATCGAGCAGTACTTC
>TRBJ2-3|.|TRBV27|TRBD1
CASTRGPRRTDTQYF
TGTGCCAGCACCAGGGGGCCACGAAGGACAGATACGCAGTATTTT
>TRBJ2-1|.|TRBV7-2|.
CASSTGRDNEQFF
TGTGCCAGCAGCACCGGCAGGGACAATGAGCAGTTCTTC
>TRBJ1-4|.|TRBV7-6|.
CASSLQPGSGEKLFF
TGTGCCAGCAGCTTACAGCCGGGCAGTGGTGAAAAACTGTTTTTT
>TRBJ2-7|.|TRBV28|TRBD1
CASSSPGGFSYEQYF
TGTGCCAGCAGTTCCCCAGGGGGATTCTCCTACGAGCAGTACTTC
>TRBJ2-3|few|TRBV20-1|.
CSASPGVSTDTQYF
TGCAGTGCTAGCCCAGGGGTTAGCACAGATACGCAGTATTTT
>TRBJ2-7|.|TRBV5-1|.
CASSPGGISYNEQYF
TGCGCCAGCAGCCCAGGCGGGATTTCCTACAATGAGCAGTACTTC
>TRBJ2-7|.|TRBV9|.
CASSPYWTEQEQYF
TGTGCCAGCAGCCCCTATTGGACAGAGCAAGAGCAGTACTTC
>TRBJ2-1|.|TRBV7-9|.
CASSLADRNNEQFF
TGTGCCAGCAGCTTAGCGGATAGGAACAATGAGCAGTTCTTC
>TRBJ2-5|.|TRBV29-1|.
CSVEQWKRPLQETQYF
TGCAGCGTTGAACAGTGGAAGAGACCCCTCCAAGAGACCCAGTACTTC
>TRBJ1-2|.|TRBV7-9|.
CASSQGSNYGYTF
TGTGCCAGCAGTCAAGGCTCTAACTATGGCTACACCTTC
>TRBJ2-1|.|TRBV29-1|TRBD1
CSVGQGSSYNEQFF
TGCAGCGTTGGACAGGGGAGCTCCTACAATGAGCAGTTCTTC
>TRBJ2-2|few|TRBV12-3/TRBV12-4|TRBD1
CASRLGTAKNTGELFF
TGTGCCAGCAGACTCGGGACAGCTAAGAACACCGGGGAGCTGTTTTTT
>TRBJ2-1|once|TRBV6-2/TRBV6-3|.
CASSSGRAESYNEQFF
TGTGCCAGCAGCTCTGGGCGTGCGGAATCCTACAATGAGCAGTTCTTC
>TRBJ2-5|.|TRBV4-1|TRBD2
CASSQEIHLAGGVETQYF
TGCGCCAGCAGCCAAGAAATCCATCTAGCGGGAGGGGTAGAGACCCAGTACTTC
>TRBJ2-1|many|TRBV29-1|TRBD2
CSGKGDYNRNEQFF
TGCAGCGGAAAAGGGGACTACAACCGGAATGAGCAGTTCTTC
>TRBJ2-7|once|TRBV5-5|TRBD1
CASSLDRVNYEQYF
TGCGCCAGCAGCTTGGACAGGGTGAACTACGAGCAGTACTTC
>TRBJ2-7|.|TRBV6-5|.
CASSANLRQLGGQYF
TGTGCCAGCAGTGCCAACCTGCGGCAACTAGGCGGGCAGTACTTC
>TRBJ2-7|few|TRBV7-9|.
CASRGGMNPYEQYF
TGTGCCAGCAGGGGCGGGATGAACCCCTACGAGCAGTACTTC
>TRBJ2-3|.|TRBV6-5|.
CTSSPVLPDTQYF
TGTACCAGCAGCCCTGTACTTCCAGATACGCAGTATTTT
>TRBJ2-3|few|TRBV5-1|.
CASSVSGMATDTQYF
TGCGCCAGCAGCGTGAGCGGAATGGCCACAGATACGCAGTATTTT
>TRBJ2-1|.|TRBV7-8|TRBD1
CASSAGTGRYNEQFF
TGTGCCAGCAGCGCCGGGACAGGACGCTACAATGAGCAGTTCTTC
>TRBJ2-4|.|TRBV11-3|TRBD2
CASSLAGAGPAKNIQYF
TGTGCCAGCAGCTTGGCGGGAGCTGGACCGGCCAAAAACATTCAGTACTTC
>TRBJ2-4|few|TRBV7-2|.
CASTTASLGMEQYF
TGTGCCAGCACCACGGCCAGTTTGGGAATGGAGCAGTACTTC
>TRBJ1-6|few|TRBV28|.
CASSSPQGAGNSPLHF
TGTGCCAGCAGTTCCCCCCAGGGAGCTGGAAATTCACCCCTCCACTTT
>TRBJ2-3|.|TRBV20-1|TRBD2
CSASSSGRNTQYF
TGCAGTGCTAGCTCTAGCGGGAGAAATACGCAGTATTTT
>TRBJ2-1|few|TRBV29-1|TRBD2
CSARPSLAGDEQFF
TGCAGCGCACGTCCCTCTCTAGCGGGAGATGAGCAGTTCTTC
>TRBJ2-7|few|TRBV5-1|.
CASSSDATGGSYEQYF
TGCGCCAGCAGCTCGGACGCAACCGGAGGGTCCTACGAGCAGTACTTC
>TRBJ2-5|.|TRBV30|.
CAWNSGRYNEQYF
TGTGCCTGGAACTCGGGACGGTACAATGAGCAGTACTTC
>TRBJ2-7|.|TRBV18|TRBD2
CASSPASGRPNEQYF
TGTGCCAGCTCACCGGCCAGCGGGAGGCCAAACGAGCAGTACTTC
>TRBJ2-7|.|TRBV5-1|.
CASSLAAGLGEQYF
TGCGCCAGCAGCTTGGCCGCGGGGCTGGGAGAGCAGTACTTC
>TRBJ1-1|.|TRBV14|TRBD1
CASSQVGPLQGAGEAFF
TGTGCCAGCAGCCAAGTCGGGCCCTTACAGGGGGCCGGGGAAGCTTTCTTT
>TRBJ2-7|.|TRBV7-2|.
CASSLVQHYEQYF
TGTGCCAGCAGCTTAGTCCAACACTACGAGCAGTACTTC
>TRBJ2-2|.|TRBV18|TRBD2
CASSIVTSTAHGELFF
TGTGCCAGCTCGATTGTGACTAGCACCGCCCACGGGGAGCTGTTTTTT
>TRBJ2-5|few|TRBV28|.
CASSFGLPKETQYF
TGTGCCAGCAGTTTCGGACTTCCCAAAGAGACCCAGTACTTC
>TRBJ2-7|.|TRBV7-2|TRBD1
CASSSKGAGGYEQYF
TGTGCCAGCAGCTCGAAAGGGGCAGGGGGCTACGAGCAGTACTTC